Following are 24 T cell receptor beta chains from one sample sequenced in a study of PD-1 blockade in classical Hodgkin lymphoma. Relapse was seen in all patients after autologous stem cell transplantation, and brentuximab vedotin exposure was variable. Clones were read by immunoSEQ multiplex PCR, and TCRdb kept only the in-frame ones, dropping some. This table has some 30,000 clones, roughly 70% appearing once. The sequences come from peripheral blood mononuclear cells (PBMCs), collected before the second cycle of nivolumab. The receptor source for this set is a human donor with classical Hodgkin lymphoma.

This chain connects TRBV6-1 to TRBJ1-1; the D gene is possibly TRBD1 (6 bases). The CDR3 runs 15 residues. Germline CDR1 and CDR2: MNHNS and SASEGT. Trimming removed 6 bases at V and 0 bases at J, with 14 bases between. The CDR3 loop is CASSKQGFMNTEAFF. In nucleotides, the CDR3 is TGTGCCAGCAGCAAACAGGGATTCATGAACACTGAAGCTTTCTTT.

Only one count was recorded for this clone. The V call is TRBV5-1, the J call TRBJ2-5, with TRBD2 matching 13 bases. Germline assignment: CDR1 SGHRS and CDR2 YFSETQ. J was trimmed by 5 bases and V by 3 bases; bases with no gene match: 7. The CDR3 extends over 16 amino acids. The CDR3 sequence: CASSSGLAGARETQYF. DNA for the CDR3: TGCGCCAGCAGCTCAGGACTAGCGGGGGCCAGGGAGACCCAGTACTTC.

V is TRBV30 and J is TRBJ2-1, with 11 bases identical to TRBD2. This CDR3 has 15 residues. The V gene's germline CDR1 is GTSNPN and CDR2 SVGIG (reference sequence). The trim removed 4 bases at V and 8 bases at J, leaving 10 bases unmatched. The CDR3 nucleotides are TGTGCCTGGAAGACCCGACTAGCGGGAAGGCATGAGCAGTTCTTC. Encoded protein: CAWKTRLAGRHEQFF. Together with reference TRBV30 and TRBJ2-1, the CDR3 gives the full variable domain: SQTIHQWPATLVQPVGSPLSLECTVEGTSNPNLYWYRQAAGRGLQLLFYSVGIGQISSEVPQNLSASRPQDRQFILSSKKLLLSDSGFYLCAWKTRLAGRHEQFFGPGTRLTVL.

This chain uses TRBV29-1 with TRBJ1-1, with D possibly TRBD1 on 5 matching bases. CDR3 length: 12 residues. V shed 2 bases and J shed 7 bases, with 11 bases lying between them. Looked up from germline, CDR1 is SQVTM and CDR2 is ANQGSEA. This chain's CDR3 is CSVEHSGFEAFF. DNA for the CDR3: TGCAGCGTTGAACACTCAGGGTTTGAAGCTTTCTTT.

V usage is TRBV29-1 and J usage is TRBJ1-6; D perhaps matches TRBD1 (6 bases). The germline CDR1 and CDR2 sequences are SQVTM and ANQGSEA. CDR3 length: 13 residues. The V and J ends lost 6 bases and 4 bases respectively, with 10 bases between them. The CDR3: CSVGDTYNSPLHF. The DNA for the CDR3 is TGCAGCGTGGGGGACACTTATAATTCACCCCTCCACTTT.

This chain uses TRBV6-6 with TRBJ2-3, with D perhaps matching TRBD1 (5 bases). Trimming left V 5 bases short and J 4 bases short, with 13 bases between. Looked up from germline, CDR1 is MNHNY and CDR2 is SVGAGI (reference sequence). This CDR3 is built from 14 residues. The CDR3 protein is CASSARPRADTQYF. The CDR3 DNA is TGTGCCAGCAGTGCTCGCCCCAGGGCAGATACGCAGTATTTT.

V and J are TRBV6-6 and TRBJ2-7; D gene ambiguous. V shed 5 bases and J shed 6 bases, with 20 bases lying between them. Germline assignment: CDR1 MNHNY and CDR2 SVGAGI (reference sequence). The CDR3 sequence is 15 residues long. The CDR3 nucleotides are TGTGCCAGCAGTCCACTCCACCGGCAGGTTTGCGAGCAGTACGTC. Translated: CASSPLHRQVCEQYV.

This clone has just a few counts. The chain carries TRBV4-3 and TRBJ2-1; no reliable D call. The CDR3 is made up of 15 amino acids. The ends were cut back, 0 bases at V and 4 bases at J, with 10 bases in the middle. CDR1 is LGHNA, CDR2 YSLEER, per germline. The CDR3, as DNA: TGCGCCAGCAGCCAAGAAAGTCCACCGTACAATGAGCAGTTCTTC. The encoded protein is CASSQESPPYNEQFF.

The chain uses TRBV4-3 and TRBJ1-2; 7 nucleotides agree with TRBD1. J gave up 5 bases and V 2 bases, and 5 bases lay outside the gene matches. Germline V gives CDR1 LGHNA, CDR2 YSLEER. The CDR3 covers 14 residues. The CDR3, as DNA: TGCGCCAGCAGCCAAACGACAGGGTCGTATGGCTACACCTTC. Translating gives CASSQTTGSYGYTF.

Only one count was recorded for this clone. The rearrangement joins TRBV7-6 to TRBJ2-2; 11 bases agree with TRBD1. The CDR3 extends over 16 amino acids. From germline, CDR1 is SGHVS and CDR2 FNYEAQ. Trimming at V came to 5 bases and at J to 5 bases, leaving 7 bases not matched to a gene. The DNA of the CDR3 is TGTGCCAGCAGCCCGGGACAGGGGGTTGTAACCGGGGAGCTGTTTTTT. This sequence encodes CASSPGQGVVTGELFF.

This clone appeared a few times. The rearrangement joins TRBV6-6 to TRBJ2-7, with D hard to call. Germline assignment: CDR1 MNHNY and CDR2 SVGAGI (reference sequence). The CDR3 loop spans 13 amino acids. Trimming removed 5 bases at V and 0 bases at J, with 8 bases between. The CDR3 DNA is TGTGCCAGCAGTCGACAAAGCTCCTACGAGCAGTACGTC. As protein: CASSRQSSYEQYV.

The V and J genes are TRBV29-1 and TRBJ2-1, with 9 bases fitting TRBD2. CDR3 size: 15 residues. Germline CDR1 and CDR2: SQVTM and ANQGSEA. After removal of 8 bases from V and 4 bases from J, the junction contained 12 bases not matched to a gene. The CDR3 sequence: CSSTSGSRYYNEQFF. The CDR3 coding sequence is TGCAGCAGCACTAGCGGGTCCCGTTATTACAATGAGCAGTTCTTC.

The CDR3 nucleotides read TGTGCCAGTAGTCCCCTAGGCCCAGGGGCCCAGCAGTACGTC. This translates into CASSPLGPGAQQYV. The rearrangement links TRBV19 to TRBJ2-7; D is possibly TRBD1 (6 bases). From germline, CDR1 is LNHDA and CDR2 SQIVND (reference sequence). V was clipped by 5 bases and J by 8 bases, with 19 bases between them. The CDR3 consists of 14 residues.

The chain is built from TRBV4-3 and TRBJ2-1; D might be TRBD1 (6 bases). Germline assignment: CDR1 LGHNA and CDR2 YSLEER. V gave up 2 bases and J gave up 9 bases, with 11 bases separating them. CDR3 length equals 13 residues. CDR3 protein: CASSQRRGGEQFF. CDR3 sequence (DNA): TGCGCCAGCAGCCAAAGACGAGGGGGTGAGCAGTTCTTC.

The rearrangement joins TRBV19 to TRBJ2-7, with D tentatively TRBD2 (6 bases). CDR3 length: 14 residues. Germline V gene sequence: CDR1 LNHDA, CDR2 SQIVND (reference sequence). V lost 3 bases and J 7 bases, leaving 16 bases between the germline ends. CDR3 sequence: CASSMGTSFGEQYF. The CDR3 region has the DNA TGTGCCAGTAGTATGGGGACTTCCTTCGGGGAGCAGTACTTC.

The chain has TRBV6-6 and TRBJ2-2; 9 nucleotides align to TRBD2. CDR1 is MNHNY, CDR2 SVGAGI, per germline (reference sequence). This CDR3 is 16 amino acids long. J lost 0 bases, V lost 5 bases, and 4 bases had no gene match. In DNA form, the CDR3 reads TGTGCCAGCAGTCCGGGACTAGCACCGAACACCGGGGAGCTGTTTTTT. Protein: CASSPGLAPNTGELFF.

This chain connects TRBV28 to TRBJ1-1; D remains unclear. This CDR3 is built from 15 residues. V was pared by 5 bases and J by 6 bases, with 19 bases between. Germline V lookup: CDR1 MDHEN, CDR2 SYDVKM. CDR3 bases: TGTGCCAGCAGTGAATCAAGTGGGAGTTGGTCTGAAGCTTTCTTT. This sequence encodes CASSESSGSWSEAFF.

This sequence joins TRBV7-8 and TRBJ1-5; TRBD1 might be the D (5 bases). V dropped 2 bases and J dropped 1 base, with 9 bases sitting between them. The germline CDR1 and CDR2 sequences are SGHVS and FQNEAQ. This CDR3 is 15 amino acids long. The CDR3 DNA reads TGTGCCAGCAGCTTAAGGTGGGGGAGCAATCAGCCCCAGCATTTT. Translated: CASSLRWGSNQPQHF. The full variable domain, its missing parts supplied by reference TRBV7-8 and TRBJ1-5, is GAGVSQSPRYKVAKRGQDVALRCDPISGHVSLFWYQQALGQGPEFLTYFQNEAQLDKSGLPSDRFFAERPEGSVSTLKIQRTQQEDSAVYLCASSLRWGSNQPQHFGDGTRLSIL.

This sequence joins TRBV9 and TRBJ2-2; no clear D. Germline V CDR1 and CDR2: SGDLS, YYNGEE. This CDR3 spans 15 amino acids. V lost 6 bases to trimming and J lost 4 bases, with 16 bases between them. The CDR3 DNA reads TGTGCCAGCACCCCTCTCGGAGAAGTCACCGGGGAGCTGTTTTTT. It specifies CASTPLGEVTGELFF.

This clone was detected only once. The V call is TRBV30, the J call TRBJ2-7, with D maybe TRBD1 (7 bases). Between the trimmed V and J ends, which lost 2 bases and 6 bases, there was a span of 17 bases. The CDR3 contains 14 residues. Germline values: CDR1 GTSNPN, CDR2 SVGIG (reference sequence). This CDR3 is CAWSLSHQGGEQYF. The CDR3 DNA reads TGTGCCTGGAGTTTGTCCCATCAGGGGGGCGAGCAGTACTTC.

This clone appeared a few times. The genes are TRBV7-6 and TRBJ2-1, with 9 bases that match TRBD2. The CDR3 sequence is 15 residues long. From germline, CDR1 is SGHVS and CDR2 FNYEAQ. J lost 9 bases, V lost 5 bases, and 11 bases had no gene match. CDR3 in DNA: TGTGCCAGCAGCAGCACGGGACTAGCCGGCGGTGAGCAGTTCTTC. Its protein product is CASSSTGLAGGEQFF.

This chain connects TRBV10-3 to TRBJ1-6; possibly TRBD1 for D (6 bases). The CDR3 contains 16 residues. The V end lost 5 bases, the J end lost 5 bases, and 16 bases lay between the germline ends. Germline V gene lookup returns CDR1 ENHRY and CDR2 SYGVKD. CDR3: CAISQQQGMNNSPLHF. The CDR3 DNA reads TGTGCCATCAGTCAGCAACAGGGTATGAATAATTCACCCCTCCACTTT.

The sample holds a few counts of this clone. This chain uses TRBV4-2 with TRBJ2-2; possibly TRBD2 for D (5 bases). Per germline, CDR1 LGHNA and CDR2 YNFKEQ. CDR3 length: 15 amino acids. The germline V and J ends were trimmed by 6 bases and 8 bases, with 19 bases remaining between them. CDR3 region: CASSVLNGKEGELFF. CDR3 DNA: TGTGCCAGCAGTGTCCTAAACGGGAAAGAAGGGGAGCTGTTTTTT.

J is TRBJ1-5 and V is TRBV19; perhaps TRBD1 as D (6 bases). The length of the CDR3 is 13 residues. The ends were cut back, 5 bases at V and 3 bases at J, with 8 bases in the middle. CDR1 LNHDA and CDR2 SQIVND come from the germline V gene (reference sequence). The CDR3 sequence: CASSPGANQPQHF. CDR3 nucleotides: TGTGCCAGTAGTCCAGGGGCCAATCAGCCCCAGCATTTT. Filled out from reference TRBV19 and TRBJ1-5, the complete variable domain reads DGGITQSPKYLFRKEGQNVTLSCEQNLNHDAMYWYRQDPGQGLRLIYYSQIVNDFQKGDIAEGYSVSREKKESFPLTVTSAQKNPTAFYLCASSPGANQPQHFGDGTRLSIL.